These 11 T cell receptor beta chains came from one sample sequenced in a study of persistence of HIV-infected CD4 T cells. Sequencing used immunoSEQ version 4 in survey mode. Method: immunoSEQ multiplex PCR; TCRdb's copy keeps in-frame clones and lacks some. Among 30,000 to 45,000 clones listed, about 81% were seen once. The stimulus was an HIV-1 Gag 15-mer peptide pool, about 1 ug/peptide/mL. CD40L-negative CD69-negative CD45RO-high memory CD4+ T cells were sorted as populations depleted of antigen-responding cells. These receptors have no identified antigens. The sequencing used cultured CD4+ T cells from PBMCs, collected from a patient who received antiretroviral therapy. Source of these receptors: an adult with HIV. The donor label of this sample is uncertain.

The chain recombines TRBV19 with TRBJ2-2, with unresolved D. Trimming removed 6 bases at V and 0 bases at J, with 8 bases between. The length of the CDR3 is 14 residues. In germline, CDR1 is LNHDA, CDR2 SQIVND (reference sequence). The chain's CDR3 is CASRTTPNTGELFF. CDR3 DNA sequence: TGTGCCAGTAGGACCACTCCGAACACCGGGGAGCTGTTTTTT.

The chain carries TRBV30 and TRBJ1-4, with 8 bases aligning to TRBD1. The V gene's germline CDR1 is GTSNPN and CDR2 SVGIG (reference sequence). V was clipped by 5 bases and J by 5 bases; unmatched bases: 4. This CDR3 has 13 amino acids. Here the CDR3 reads CAWAGQGNEKLFF. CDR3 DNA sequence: TGTGCCTGGGCAGGACAGGGAAATGAAAAACTGTTTTTT.

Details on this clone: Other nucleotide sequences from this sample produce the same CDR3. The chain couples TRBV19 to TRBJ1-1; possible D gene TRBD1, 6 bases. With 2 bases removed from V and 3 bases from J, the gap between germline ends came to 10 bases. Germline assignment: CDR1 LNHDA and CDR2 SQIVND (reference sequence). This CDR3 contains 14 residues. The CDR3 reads CASSIWGLDTEAFF. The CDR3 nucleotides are TGTGCCAGTAGTATATGGGGGCTGGACACTGAAGCTTTCTTT.

DNA for the CDR3: TGTGCCAGCAGCAAAACAGTGGATTCACCCCTCCACTTT. Translating gives CASSKTVDSPLHF. This chain links TRBV21-1 with TRBJ1-6; the table's D call, TRBD1, has no DNA check behind it. TRBV21-1 is a documented pseudogene. The CDR3 sequence is 13 residues long.

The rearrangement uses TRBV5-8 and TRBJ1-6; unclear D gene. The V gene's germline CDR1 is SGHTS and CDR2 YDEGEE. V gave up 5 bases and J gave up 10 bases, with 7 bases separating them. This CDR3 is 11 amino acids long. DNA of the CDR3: TGTGCCAGCAGTCGACTGTCACCCCTCCACTTT. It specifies CASSRLSPLHF.

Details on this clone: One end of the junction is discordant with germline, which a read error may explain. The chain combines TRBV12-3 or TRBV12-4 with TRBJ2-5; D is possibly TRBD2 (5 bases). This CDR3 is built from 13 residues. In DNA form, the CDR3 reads TGTGCCAGCAGTTTAGTATCGGCAGACTATCCCCACTTC. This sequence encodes CASSLVSADYPHF.

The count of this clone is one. The CDR3 nucleotides read TGCGCCAGCAGGGACAGGCCTTACGAGCAGTACTTC. Translated, it gives CASRDRPYEQYF. This chain joins TRBV10-1 and TRBJ2-7, with 7 bases lining up with TRBD1. CDR1 and CDR2 from the germline V gene are WNHNN and SYGVQD (reference sequence). The CDR3 is 12 residues long. The trim removed 6 bases at V and 4 bases at J, leaving 3 bases unmatched.

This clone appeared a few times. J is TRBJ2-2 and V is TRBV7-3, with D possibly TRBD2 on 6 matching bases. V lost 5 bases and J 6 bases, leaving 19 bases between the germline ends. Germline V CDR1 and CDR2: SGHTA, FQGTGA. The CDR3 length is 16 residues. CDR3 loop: CASSQLAGRSSGELFF. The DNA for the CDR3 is TGTGCCAGCAGCCAACTGGCGGGGCGGTCCTCCGGGGAGCTGTTTTTT.

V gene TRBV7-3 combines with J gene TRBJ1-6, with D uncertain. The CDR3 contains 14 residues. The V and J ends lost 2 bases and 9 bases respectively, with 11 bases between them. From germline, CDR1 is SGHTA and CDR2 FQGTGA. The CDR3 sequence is CASSLGFIGSPLHF. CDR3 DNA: TGTGCCAGCAGCTTAGGGTTTATTGGTTCACCCCTCCACTTT. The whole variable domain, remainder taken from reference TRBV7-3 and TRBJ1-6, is GAGVSQTPSNKVTEKGKYVELRCDPISGHTALYWYRQSLGQGPEFLIYFQGTGAADDSGLPNDRFFAVRPEGSVSTLKIQRTERGDSAVYLCASSLGFIGSPLHFGNGTRLTVT.

The CDR3 DNA follows: TGTGCCAGCAGCACAACGGACAGGGGGAACGAGCAGTACGTC. Translated: CASSTTDRGNEQYV. V gene TRBV7-8 combines with J gene TRBJ2-7, with 10 bases that match TRBD1. The V segment lost 5 bases and the J segment 5 bases; nucleotides outside the gene matches: 6. Germline V lookup: CDR1 SGHVS, CDR2 FQNEAQ. CDR3 length: 14 residues.

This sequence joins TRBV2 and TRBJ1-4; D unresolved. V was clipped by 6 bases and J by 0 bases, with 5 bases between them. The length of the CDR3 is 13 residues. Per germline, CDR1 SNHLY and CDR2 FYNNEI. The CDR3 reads CASRLSTNEKLFF. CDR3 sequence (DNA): TGTGCCAGCAGGTTATCAACTAATGAAAAACTGTTTTTT.